This TCR beta chain originates from a study of regulatory T cells in long-lasting Graves disease. Time point denoted: newly diagnosed GD, antithyroid drugs for less than 3 months. PBMCs were the source of the RNA used for TCR sequencing. The V end was cut by 0 bases, the J end by 5 bases, with 10 bases between. This CDR3 is built from 14 residues. Germline assignment: CDR1 MGHRA and CDR2 YSYEKL. This clonotype was counted many times. HTBI primers from iRepertoire and Arm-PCR of CDR3 regions yielded the TCR beta libraries. From the multiplex PCR reads, TCRdb called clonotypes with MiXCR, one entry per CDR3 protein. The sample includes fewer than 550,000 distinct CDR3 sequences, about 16% of them seen just once. The sample also formed part of further work on T cells in Graves' hyperthyroidism and ophthalmopathy. From that report: Appearing also in blood were most of the thyroid clonotypes expanded above 0.001.

The receptor's source is a woman aged 35-65 years with Graves disease. The sample consisted of peripheral blood mononuclear cells (PBMCs), taken at new diagnosis, from a patient treated with antithyroid drugs. The chain employs TRBV4-1 and TRBJ1-1, with a weak D call TRBD1 (5 bases). The CDR3 DNA reads as TGCGCCAGCAGCCAAGATCAGGGCACGACTGAAGCTTTCTTT. It is translated as CASSQDQGTTEAFF.